This T cell receptor (beta chain) was documented in a study of control samples from healthy donors and cancer patients. The CDR3 is 15 amino acids. Looked up from germline, CDR1 is SGHRS and CDR2 is YFSETQ. Trimming shortened V by 0 bases and J by 4 bases, and 12 bases separated the two germline ends. Libraries were prepared by immunoSEQ multiplex PCR; TCRdb keeps only in-frame clonotypes and omits some of them. The repertoire consists of 70,000 to 90,000 clones, with 85% to 95% occurring once and the leading ten covering 4.8%. This clonotype was obtained from a woman younger than 30 in good health. The chain recombines TRBV5-1 with TRBJ2-3, with a tentative D call TRBD1 (5 bases). The sample was blood. The CDR3 bases are TGCGCCAGCAGCTTGGAACGACAGCAGTCAGATACGCAGTATTTT. Its protein product is CASSLERQQSDTQYF.